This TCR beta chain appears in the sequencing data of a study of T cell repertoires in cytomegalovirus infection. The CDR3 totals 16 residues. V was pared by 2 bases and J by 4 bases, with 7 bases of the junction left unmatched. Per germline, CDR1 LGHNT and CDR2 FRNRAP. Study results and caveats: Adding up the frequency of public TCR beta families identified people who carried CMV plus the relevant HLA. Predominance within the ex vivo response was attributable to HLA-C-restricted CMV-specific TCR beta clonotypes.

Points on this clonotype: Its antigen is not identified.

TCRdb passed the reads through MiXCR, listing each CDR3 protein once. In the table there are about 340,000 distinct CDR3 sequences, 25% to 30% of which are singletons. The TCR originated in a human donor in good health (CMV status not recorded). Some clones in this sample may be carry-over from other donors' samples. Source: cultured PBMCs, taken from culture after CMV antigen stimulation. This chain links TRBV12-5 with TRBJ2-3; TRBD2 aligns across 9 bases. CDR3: CASGLIVAGVADTQYF. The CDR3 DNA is TGTGCTAGTGGTTTGATAGTAGCGGGGGTCGCAGATACGCAGTATTTT.